The text below deals with one TCR beta chain. Trimming cost V 4 bases and J 5 bases; bases outside gene matches: 13. Germline V lookup: CDR1 SGHRS, CDR2 YFSETQ. CDR3 length equals 16 residues. Source study methods: Amplification of reference gene primers was used by the study to estimate nucleated cell counts. This table comes from immunoSEQ multiplex PCR, and its TCRdb copy is limited to in-frame clones, with some not included. The V and J calls and clone size come from that table; D and trimming were worked out from the DNA. The data contain just under 90,000 clones, about 88% of them singletons. This record belongs to a study of blood T cell repertoires in COVID-19. Whole-study context: Whether acute or convalescent, the COVID-19 samples came from the United States, Italy and Spain.

Sequencing input: peripheral blood. This receptor was identified in a woman aged 80 or over with acute or convalescent COVID-19. V gene TRBV5-1 combines with J gene TRBJ1-1; 8 bases map to TRBD1. As DNA, the CDR3 is TGCGCCAGCAGCGTTCTTTCACAGGGGGATCGAACTGAAGCTTTCTTT. The encoded protein is CASSVLSQGDRTEAFF. Filled out from reference TRBV5-1 and TRBJ1-1, the complete variable domain reads KAGVTQTPRYLIKTRGQQVTLSCSPISGHRSVSWYQQTPGQGLQFLFEYFSETQRNKGNFPGRFSGRQFSNSRSEMNVSTLELGDSALYLCASSVLSQGDRTEAFFGQGTRLTVV.